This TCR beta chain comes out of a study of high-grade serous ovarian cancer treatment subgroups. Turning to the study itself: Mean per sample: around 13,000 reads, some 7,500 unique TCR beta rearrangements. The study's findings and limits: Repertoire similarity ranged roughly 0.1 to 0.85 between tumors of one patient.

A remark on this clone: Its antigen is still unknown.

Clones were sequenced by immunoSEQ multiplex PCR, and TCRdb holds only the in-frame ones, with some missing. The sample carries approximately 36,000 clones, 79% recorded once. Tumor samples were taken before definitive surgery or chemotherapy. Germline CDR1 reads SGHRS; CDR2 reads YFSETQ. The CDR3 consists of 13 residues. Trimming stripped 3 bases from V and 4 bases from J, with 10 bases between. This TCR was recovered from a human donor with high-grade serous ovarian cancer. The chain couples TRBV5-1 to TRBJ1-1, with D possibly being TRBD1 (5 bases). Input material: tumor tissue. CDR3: CASSSGDGTEAFF. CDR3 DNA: TGCGCCAGCAGCTCCGGGGACGGCACTGAAGCTTTCTTT.